The 29 T cell receptor beta chains presented below share a single source sample, sequenced in a study of sequential checkpoint blockade in melanoma. Clones were read by immunoSEQ multiplex PCR, and TCRdb kept only the in-frame ones, dropping some. The sample includes some 11,000 clones, roughly three fifths seen only once; the top ten take about 16%. Treatment meaning: randomized to nivolumab then ipilimumab (arm A) or the reverse (arm B). Source: CD8+ T cells sorted from blood (inferred from file names), taken from a patient given nivolumab and ipilimumab in sequence. The receptors originated from a human donor with melanoma.

The chain carries TRBV27 and TRBJ2-1; D is possibly TRBD1 (5 bases). Trimming left V 4 bases short and J 4 bases short, with 14 bases between. CDR1 MNHEY and CDR2 SMNVEV come from the germline V gene (reference sequence). The CDR3 totals 15 residues. DNA for the CDR3: TGTGCCAGCAGTTCGCTCAGGGTATCATACAATGAGCAGTTCTTC. Protein: CASSSLRVSYNEQFF.

The V call is TRBV27, the J call TRBJ2-1, with 10 bases that match TRBD1. V trimming: 6 bases; J trimming: 6 bases; junction bases outside the gene matches: 5. CDR1 and CDR2 from the germline V gene are MNHEY and SMNVEV (reference sequence). This CDR3 comprises 14 residues. CDR3 protein: CASSPGQGTNEQFF. The CDR3 DNA follows: TGTGCCAGCAGCCCGGGACAGGGGACCAATGAGCAGTTCTTC.

The chain carries TRBV5-1 and TRBJ1-2; D unclear. Trimming took off 5 bases at V and 5 bases at J, with 16 bases between the two ends. The CDR3 runs 14 residues. Germline V gene data show CDR1 as SGHRS and CDR2 as YFSETQ. CDR3 sequence reads: CASSREEERYGYTF. The DNA for the CDR3 is TGCGCCAGCAGTCGGGAGGAAGAACGTTATGGCTACACCTTC.

This clone turned up a few times. This chain links TRBV15 with TRBJ1-4; possible D gene TRBD1, 5 bases. Germline V gene lookup returns CDR1 LNHNV and CDR2 YYDKDF (reference sequence). This CDR3 is 14 amino acids long. With 0 bases removed from V and 5 bases from J, the gap between germline ends came to 7 bases. The CDR3 sequence: CATSRDGGNEKLFF. The DNA of the CDR3 is TGTGCCACCAGCAGAGATGGGGGGAATGAAAAACTGTTTTTT.

This chain uses TRBV5-6 with TRBJ2-5; TRBD2 aligns across 10 bases. The germline V gene has CDR1 SGHDT and CDR2 YYEEEE. V lost 2 bases, J lost 4 bases, and 2 bases stayed unmatched. The CDR3 extends over 14 amino acids. The CDR3 DNA sequence: TGTGCCAGCAGCTTCCTAGCGGGAGTAGAGACCCAGTACTTC. This sequence encodes CASSFLAGVETQYF.

This clone occurred a few times. The chain uses TRBV14 and TRBJ2-7; a possible D gene is TRBD1 (6 bases). The V end lost 1 base, the J end lost 6 bases, and 7 bases lay between the germline ends. The germline V gene has CDR1 SGHDN and CDR2 FVKESK. CDR3 length equals 12 residues. The CDR3 spells CASSQVQGEQYF. The CDR3 coding sequence is TGTGCCAGCAGCCAAGTACAGGGCGAGCAGTACTTC.

This clone was seen a few times. The rearrangement links TRBV13 to TRBJ2-5, with D maybe TRBD2 (5 bases). Germline lookup yields CDR1 PRHDT and CDR2 FYEKMQ (reference sequence). The V end lost 5 bases, the J end lost 5 bases, and 15 bases lay between the germline ends. There are 14 residues in the CDR3. CDR3 residues: CASSAGMGEETQYF. The CDR3 bases are TGTGCCAGCAGCGCTGGTATGGGAGAGGAGACCCAGTACTTC.

This sequence joins TRBV2 and TRBJ1-1; TRBD1 might be the D (5 bases). Trimming pared 7 bases from V and 4 bases from J, leaving 19 bases between. CDR3 length equals 15 residues. Germline V gene sequence: CDR1 SNHLY, CDR2 FYNNEI. CDR3 region: CASTRWGGESTEAFF. CDR3 DNA sequence: TGTGCCAGCACTCGCTGGGGGGGAGAATCCACTGAAGCTTTCTTT.

The rearrangement joins TRBV28 to TRBJ2-7; possible D gene TRBD2, 5 bases. The CDR3 is 15 residues long. Trimming took 3 bases from V and 2 from J, leaving 14 bases between them. Germline assignment: CDR1 MDHEN and CDR2 SYDVKM. The CDR3 here is CASSFRLGGAYEQYF. The CDR3 region has the DNA TGTGCCAGCAGTTTTCGACTCGGAGGCGCCTACGAGCAGTACTTC.

The rearrangement joins TRBV28 to TRBJ2-3; 9 bases align to TRBD1. Unmatched junction bases numbered 8, after V lost 11 bases and J lost 2 bases. This CDR3 has 14 residues. Germline assignment: CDR1 MDHEN and CDR2 SYDVKM. For the CDR3, the DNA is TGTGCCCTGGGGGGACAGGGATACACAGATACGCAGTATTTT. Translated: CALGGQGYTDTQYF.

On this clone itself: The junction departs from germline at one end; a sequencing error may be responsible. V usage is TRBV7-7 and J usage is TRBJ2-5; D unclear. Per the germline V gene, CDR1 is SSHAT and CDR2 is FNYEAQ (reference sequence). The CDR3 is made up of 14 amino acids. CDR3 sequence reads: CASSLEHLQETQYF. In DNA form, the CDR3 reads TGTGCTAGCAGCTTAGAGCATTTACAAGAGACCCAGTACTTC.

This clone was detected only a few times. This rearrangement joins TRBV9 to TRBJ2-5; 11 nucleotides align to TRBD2. Trimming took 0 bases from V and 3 from J; bases not matched to a gene: 1. The germline gives CDR1 SGDLS, CDR2 YYNGEE. The CDR3 has 15 residues. The CDR3 loop reads CASSVASGRKETQYF. CDR3 nucleotide sequence: TGTGCCAGCAGCGTAGCTAGCGGGAGGAAAGAGACCCAGTACTTC.

The gene calls are TRBV27 and TRBJ2-3, with TRBD2 identical over 12 bases. Losses at the gene ends were 6 bases for V and 6 bases for J; bases not matched to a gene: 7. The CDR3 contains 15 residues. Per germline, CDR1 MNHEY and CDR2 SMNVEV (reference sequence). CDR3 loop: CASRMTSGRWDTQYF. The CDR3 region has the DNA TGTGCCAGCAGAATGACTAGCGGGAGATGGGATACGCAGTATTTT.

This clone is medium-sized (0.01 to 0.1%). The CDR3 sequence: CASSKEARRDRGNQPQHF. CDR3 nucleotides: TGTGCCAGCAGCAAAGAAGCGCGACGGGACAGGGGCAATCAGCCCCAGCATTTT. The chain couples TRBV21-1 to TRBJ1-5; the table's D gene call, TRBD1, was not cross checked with the DNA. TRBV21-1 is assigned pseudogene status. The length of the CDR3 is 18 residues.

This clone was detected a few times. V is TRBV28 and J is TRBJ1-3; D is ambiguous. Trimming left V 3 bases short and J 4 bases short, with 10 bases between. Germline V gene lookup returns CDR1 MDHEN and CDR2 SYDVKM. The CDR3 sequence is 14 residues long. In nucleotides, the CDR3 is TGTGCCAGCAGTTTTTCCGGGAACGGAAACACCATATATTTT. Residues: CASSFSGNGNTIYF.

The rearrangement joins TRBV7-2 to TRBJ2-1; D ambiguous. Trimming pared 1 base from V and 9 bases from J, leaving 10 bases between. Germline lookup yields CDR1 SGHTA and CDR2 FQGNSA. CDR3 length: 13 residues. CDR3 in DNA: TGTGCCAGCAGCTTAGTTCGGAGCGCTGAGCAGTTCTTC. Translating it yields CASSLVRSAEQFF.

The chain combines TRBV5-6 with TRBJ2-3; 8 positions agree with TRBD2. Germline trimming cut 1 base from V and 4 bases from J; bases unmatched to any gene: 5. The CDR3 contains 15 residues. Looked up from germline, CDR1 is SGHDT and CDR2 is YYEEEE. As DNA, the CDR3 is TGTGCCAGCAGCTTGAGGAGCGGGAGCGCAGATACGCAGTATTTT. Amino acid sequence: CASSLRSGSADTQYF.

In this sample, this clone turned up a few times. The chain is built from TRBV6-6 and TRBJ2-7, with TRBD2 identical over 8 bases. V gave up 4 bases and J gave up 5 bases; unmatched junction bases: 13. This CDR3 has 16 residues. Germline assignment: CDR1 MNHNY and CDR2 SVGAGI (reference sequence). CDR3 in DNA: TGTGCCAGCAGTTCGAAAACAGGGACTAGTTCCCACGAGCAGTACTTC. This encodes CASSSKTGTSSHEQYF.

The chain recombines TRBV9 with TRBJ2-3; TRBD2 agrees at 14 bases. CDR3 length: 17 residues. The germline V gene encodes CDR1 SGDLS and CDR2 YYNGEE. Losses at the gene ends were 3 bases for V and 5 bases for J; bases not matched to a gene: 8. DNA for the CDR3: TGTGCCAGCAGCGGACAGGGACTAGCGGGAGTGGTAGATACGCAGTATTTT. Translation: CASSGQGLAGVVDTQYF.

This chain's CDR3 is CASSHSGGDYEQYF. CDR3 nucleotides: TGTGCCAGCAGCCATTCTGGGGGGGATTACGAGCAGTACTTC. The rearrangement joins TRBV7-2 to TRBJ2-7; 7 nucleotides agree with TRBD2. CDR1 SGHTA and CDR2 FQGNSA come from the germline V gene. The J segment lost 4 bases and the V segment lost 5 bases, leaving 8 bases of the junction unmatched. This CDR3 spans 14 amino acids.

The gene calls are TRBV4-3 and TRBJ1-2; 7 positions match TRBD1. V was pared by 0 bases and J by 8 bases, with 18 bases of the junction left unmatched. Germline V CDR1 and CDR2: LGHNA, YSLEER. CDR3 length equals 18 residues. CDR3 nucleotides: TGCGCCAGCAGCCAAGATCGGAATCAAGGGGGCGTAACGGGGGGCTACACCTTC. Protein: CASSQDRNQGGVTGGYTF.

The DNA of the CDR3 is TGTGCCAGCAGCTTATTAGCGGGAGGCTACGAGCAGTACTTC. Its translation: CASSLLAGGYEQYF. The V gene is TRBV7-8, the J gene TRBJ2-7, with TRBD2 identical over 10 bases. The CDR3 covers 14 residues. Germline V CDR1 and CDR2: SGHVS, FQNEAQ. V shed 2 bases, J shed 3 bases, and the junction held 1 base outside the gene matches.

The rearrangement joins TRBV4-1 to TRBJ2-3; D call uncertain. The CDR3 loop spans 11 amino acids. V lost 0 bases and J 10 bases, leaving 5 bases between the germline ends. CDR1 is MGHRA and CDR2 is YSYEKL in the germline V gene. CDR3 nucleotide sequence: TGCGCCAGCAGCCAAGATGAGGCGCAGTATTTT. Translated: CASSQDEAQYF.

The chain is built from TRBV4-3 and TRBJ2-3, with a tentative D call TRBD2 (6 bases). V lost 4 bases and J 4 bases, leaving 18 bases between the germline ends. The germline V gene has CDR1 LGHNA and CDR2 YSLEER. The CDR3 is made up of 16 amino acids. The CDR3 loop reads CASSPELAWEADTQYF. The CDR3, as DNA: TGCGCCAGCAGCCCCGAACTAGCATGGGAGGCAGATACGCAGTATTTT.

V and J are TRBV7-9 and TRBJ2-2; 8 bases agree with TRBD2. The length of the CDR3 is 14 residues. Germline V gene sequence: CDR1 SEHNR, CDR2 FQNEAQ (reference sequence). J was trimmed by 3 bases and V by 11 bases; bases with no gene match: 8. DNA for the CDR3: TGTGCCCTAACGGGGGGGAAAGACACCGGGGAGCTGTTTTTT. This sequence encodes CALTGGKDTGELFF.

The DNA of the CDR3 is TGTGCCAGCAGTGGGGGACATTCCCCCGTCGAGCAGTACTTC. As protein: CASSGGHSPVEQYF. V and J are TRBV9 and TRBJ2-7, with D maybe TRBD1 (6 bases). The CDR3 consists of 14 residues. V shed 5 bases and J shed 6 bases, with 18 bases lying between them. In germline, CDR1 is SGDLS, CDR2 YYNGEE.

V gene TRBV19 combines with J gene TRBJ2-7; D is possibly TRBD2 (5 bases). Trimming cost V 1 base and J 1 base, with 8 bases left between them. The CDR3 loop spans 14 amino acids. Germline-derived CDR1 and CDR2 are LNHDA and SQIVND (reference sequence). In nucleotides, the CDR3 is TGTGCCAGTAGTATAGTCGGGGATTCCTACGAGCAGTACTTC. The encoded protein is CASSIVGDSYEQYF.

This clone was picked up a small number of times. The chain couples TRBV7-9 to TRBJ2-7, with 14 bases matching TRBD2. This CDR3 has 15 amino acids. Germline CDR1 and CDR2: SEHNR and FQNEAQ (reference sequence). The junction had 5 bases not matched to a gene; V was cut back by 8 bases and J by 2 bases. The CDR3 reads CASSGGLAGAYEQYF. The CDR3 DNA is TGTGCCAGCTCAGGGGGACTAGCGGGAGCCTACGAGCAGTACTTC.

This clone came up once. In nucleotides, the CDR3 is TGTGCCAGCAGTTTAATTGGGCAGGGGTTCAGCTCACCCCTCCACTTT. Translation: CASSLIGQGFSSPLHF. V gene TRBV27 combines with J gene TRBJ1-6; perhaps TRBD1 as D (6 bases). The CDR3 consists of 16 residues. Per the germline V gene, CDR1 is MNHEY and CDR2 is SMNVEV (reference sequence). V was trimmed by 2 bases and J by 10 bases, leaving 18 bases between them.